This record concerns one T cell receptor beta chain sequence. Its matching antigen is unknown. The repertoire was sequenced with immunoSEQ multiplex PCR; TCRdb's copy has only in-frame clones and lacks some. Among about 140,000 clones listed, 80% to 95% were seen once. This sample stems from a study of T cell responses to AZD1222 COVID-19 vaccine. General study findings and limits: The sample set comprised mostly white British donors with more females, and clonal diversity was possibly underestimated. Baseline seropositives among AZD1222 recipients totaled only five to seven.

This TCR was sampled from an adult who received the AZD1222 COVID-19 vaccine. The input for sequencing was peripheral blood, taken 28 days after the second AZD1222 dose.

The CDR3 region is CASSLWRGTHGLATDTQYF. The CDR3 coding sequence is TGTGCCAGCAGTTTATGGCGGGGGACCCACGGACTAGCCACAGATACGCAGTATTTT. The chain employs TRBV28 and TRBJ2-3; 8 bases line up with TRBD2. In germline, CDR1 is MDHEN, CDR2 SYDVKM. V was clipped by 0 bases and J by 2 bases; unmatched bases: 13. The CDR3 has 19 amino acids.